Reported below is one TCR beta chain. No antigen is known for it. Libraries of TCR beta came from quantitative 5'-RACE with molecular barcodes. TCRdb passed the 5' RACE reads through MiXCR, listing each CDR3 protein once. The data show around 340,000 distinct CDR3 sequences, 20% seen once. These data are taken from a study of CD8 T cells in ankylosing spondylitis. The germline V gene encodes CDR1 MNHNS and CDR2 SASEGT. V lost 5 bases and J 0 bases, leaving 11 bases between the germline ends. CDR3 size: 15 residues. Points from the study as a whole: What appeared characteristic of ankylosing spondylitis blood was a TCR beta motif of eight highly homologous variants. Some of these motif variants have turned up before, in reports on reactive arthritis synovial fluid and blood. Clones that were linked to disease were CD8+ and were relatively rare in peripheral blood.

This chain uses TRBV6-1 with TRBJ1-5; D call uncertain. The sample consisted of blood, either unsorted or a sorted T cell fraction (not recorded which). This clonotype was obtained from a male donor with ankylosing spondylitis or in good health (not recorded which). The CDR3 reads CASSKSSVSNQPQHF. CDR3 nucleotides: TGTGCCAGCAGTAAGTCCTCCGTTAGCAATCAGCCCCAGCATTTT.